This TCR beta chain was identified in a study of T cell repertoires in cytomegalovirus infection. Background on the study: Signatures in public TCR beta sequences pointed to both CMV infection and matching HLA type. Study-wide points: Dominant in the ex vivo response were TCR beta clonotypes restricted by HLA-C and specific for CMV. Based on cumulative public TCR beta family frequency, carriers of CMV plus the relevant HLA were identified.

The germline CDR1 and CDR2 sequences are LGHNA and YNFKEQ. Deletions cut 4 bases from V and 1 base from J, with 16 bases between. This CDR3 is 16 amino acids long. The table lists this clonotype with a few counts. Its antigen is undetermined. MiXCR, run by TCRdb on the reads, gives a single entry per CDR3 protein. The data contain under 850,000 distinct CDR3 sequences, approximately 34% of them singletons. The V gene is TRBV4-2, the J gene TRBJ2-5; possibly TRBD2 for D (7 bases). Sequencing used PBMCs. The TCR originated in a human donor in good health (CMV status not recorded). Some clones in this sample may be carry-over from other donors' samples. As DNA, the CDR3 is TGTGCCAGCAGCCTCCGGGGGGCCCAACCCCAAGAGACCCAGTACTTC. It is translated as CASSLRGAQPQETQYF.